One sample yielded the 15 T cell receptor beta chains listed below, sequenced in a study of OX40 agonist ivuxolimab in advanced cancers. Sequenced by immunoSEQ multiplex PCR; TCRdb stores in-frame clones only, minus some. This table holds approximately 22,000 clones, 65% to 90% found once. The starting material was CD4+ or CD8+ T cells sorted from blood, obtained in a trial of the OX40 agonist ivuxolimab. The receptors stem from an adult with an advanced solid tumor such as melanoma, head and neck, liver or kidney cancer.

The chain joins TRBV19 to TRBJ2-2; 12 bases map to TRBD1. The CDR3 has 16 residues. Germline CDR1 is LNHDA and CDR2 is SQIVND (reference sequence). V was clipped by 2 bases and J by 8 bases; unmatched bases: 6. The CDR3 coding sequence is TGTGCCAGTAGTATAATGGGACAGGGGGCATCGGGGGAGCTGTTTTTT. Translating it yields CASSIMGQGASGELFF.

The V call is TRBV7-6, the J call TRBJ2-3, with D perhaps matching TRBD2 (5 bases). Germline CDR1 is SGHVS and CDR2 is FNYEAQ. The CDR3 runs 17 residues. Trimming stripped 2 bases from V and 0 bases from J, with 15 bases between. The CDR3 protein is CASSLLAPDTSTDTQYF. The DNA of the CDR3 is TGTGCCAGCAGCTTACTAGCCCCTGACACTAGCACAGATACGCAGTATTTT.

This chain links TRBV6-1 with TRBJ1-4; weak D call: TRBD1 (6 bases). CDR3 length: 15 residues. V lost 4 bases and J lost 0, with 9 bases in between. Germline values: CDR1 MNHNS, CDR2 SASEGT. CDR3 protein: CASSGKGATNEKLFF. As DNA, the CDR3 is TGTGCCAGCAGTGGTAAGGGGGCAACTAATGAAAAACTGTTTTTT.

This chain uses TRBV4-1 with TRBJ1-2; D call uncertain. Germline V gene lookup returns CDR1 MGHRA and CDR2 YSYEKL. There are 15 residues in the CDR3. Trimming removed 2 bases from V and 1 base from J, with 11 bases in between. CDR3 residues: CASSQKISINYGYTF. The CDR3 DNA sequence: TGCGCCAGCAGCCAAAAGATATCGATTAACTATGGCTACACCTTC.

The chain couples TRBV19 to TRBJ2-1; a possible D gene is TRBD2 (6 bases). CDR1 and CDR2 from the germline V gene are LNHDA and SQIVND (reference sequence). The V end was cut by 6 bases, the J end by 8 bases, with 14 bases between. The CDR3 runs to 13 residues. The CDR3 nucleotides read TGTGCCAGTAGGCGGGACGTGGTCCATGAGCAGTTCTTC. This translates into CASRRDVVHEQFF. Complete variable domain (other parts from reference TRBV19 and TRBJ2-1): DGGITQSPKYLFRKEGQNVTLSCEQNLNHDAMYWYRQDPGQGLRLIYYSQIVNDFQKGDIAEGYSVSREKKESFPLTVTSAQKNPTAFYLCASRRDVVHEQFFGPGTRLTVL.

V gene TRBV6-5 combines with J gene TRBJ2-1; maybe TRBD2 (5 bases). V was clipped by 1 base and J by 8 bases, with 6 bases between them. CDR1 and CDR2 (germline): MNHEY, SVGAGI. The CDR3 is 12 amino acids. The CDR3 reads CASSYFGDEQFF. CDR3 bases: TGTGCCAGCAGTTACTTCGGGGATGAGCAGTTCTTC.

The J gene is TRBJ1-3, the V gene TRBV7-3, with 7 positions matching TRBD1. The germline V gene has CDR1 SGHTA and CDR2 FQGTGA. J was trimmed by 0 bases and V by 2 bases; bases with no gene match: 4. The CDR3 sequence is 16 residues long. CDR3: CASSLGDRLSGNTIYF. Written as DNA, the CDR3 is TGTGCCAGCAGCTTAGGGGACAGACTCTCTGGAAACACCATATATTTT.

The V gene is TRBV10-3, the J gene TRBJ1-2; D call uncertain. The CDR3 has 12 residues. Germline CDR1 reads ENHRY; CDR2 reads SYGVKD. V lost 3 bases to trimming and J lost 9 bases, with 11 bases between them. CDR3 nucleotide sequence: TGTGCCATCAGTGACCCAGGTGCCAGCTACACCTTC. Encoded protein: CAISDPGASYTF.

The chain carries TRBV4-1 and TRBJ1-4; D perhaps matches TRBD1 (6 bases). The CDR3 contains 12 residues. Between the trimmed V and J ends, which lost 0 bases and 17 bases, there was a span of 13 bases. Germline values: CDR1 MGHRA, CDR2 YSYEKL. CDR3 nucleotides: TGCGCCAGCAGCCAAGATAGGGGGACAAATTTTTTT. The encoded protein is CASSQDRGTNFF.

In nucleotides, the CDR3 is TGTGCCAGCAGCACACGAGGACTAGCGGGGGGGCGGACCCAGTACTTC. This sequence encodes CASSTRGLAGGRTQYF. The chain carries TRBV7-2 and TRBJ2-5; TRBD2 agrees at 15 bases. The germline CDR1 and CDR2 sequences are SGHTA and FQGNSA. V shed 5 bases and J 7 bases; nucleotides not matched to a gene: 8. This CDR3 is 16 amino acids long.

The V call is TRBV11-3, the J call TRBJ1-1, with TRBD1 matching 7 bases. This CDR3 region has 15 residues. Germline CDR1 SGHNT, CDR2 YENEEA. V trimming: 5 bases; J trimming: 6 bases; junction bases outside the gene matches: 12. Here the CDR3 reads CASSQDRFLQSEAFF. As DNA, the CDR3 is TGTGCCAGCAGCCAGGACAGGTTCCTTCAATCTGAAGCTTTCTTT.

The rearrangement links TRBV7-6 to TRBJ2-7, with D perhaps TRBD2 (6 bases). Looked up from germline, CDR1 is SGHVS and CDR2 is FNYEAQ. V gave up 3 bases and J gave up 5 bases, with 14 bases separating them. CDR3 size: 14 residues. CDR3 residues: CASSLGGFGNEQYF. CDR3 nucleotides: TGTGCCAGCAGCTTGGGGGGTTTTGGGAACGAGCAGTACTTC.

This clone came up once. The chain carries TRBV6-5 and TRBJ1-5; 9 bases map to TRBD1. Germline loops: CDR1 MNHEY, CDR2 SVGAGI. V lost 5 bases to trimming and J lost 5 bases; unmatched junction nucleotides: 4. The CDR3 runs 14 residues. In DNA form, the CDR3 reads TGTGCCAGCAGTGCCGGGACAGGGTATCAGCCCCAGCATTTT. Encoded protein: CASSAGTGYQPQHF.

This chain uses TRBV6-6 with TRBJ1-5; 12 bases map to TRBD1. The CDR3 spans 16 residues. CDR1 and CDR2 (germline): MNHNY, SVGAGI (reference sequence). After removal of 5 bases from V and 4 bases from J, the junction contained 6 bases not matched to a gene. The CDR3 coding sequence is TGTGCCAGCAGTCCGAGGGACAGGGGGCGTAATCAGCCCCAGCATTTT. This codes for CASSPRDRGRNQPQHF.

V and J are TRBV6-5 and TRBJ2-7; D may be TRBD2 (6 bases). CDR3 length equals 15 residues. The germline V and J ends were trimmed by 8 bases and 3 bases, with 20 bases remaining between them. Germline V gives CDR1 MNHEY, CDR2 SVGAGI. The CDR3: CASATTGLSVYEQYF. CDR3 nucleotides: TGTGCCAGCGCTACGACGGGACTCTCCGTCTACGAGCAGTACTTC.